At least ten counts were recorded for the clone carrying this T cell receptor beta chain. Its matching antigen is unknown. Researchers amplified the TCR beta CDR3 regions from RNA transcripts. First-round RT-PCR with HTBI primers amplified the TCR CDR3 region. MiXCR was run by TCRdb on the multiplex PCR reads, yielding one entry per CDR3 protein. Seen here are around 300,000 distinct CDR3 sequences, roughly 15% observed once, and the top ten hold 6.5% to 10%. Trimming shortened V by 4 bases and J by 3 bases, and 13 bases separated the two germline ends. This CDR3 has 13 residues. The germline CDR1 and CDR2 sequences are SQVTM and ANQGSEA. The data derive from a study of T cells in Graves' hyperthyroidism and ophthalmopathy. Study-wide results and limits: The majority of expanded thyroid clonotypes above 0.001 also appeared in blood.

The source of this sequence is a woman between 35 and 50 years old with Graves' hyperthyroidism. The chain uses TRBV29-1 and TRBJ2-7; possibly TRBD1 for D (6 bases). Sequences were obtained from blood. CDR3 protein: CSVAPGQNYEQYF. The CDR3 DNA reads TGCAGCGTTGCCCCCGGACAGAACTACGAGCAGTACTTC.